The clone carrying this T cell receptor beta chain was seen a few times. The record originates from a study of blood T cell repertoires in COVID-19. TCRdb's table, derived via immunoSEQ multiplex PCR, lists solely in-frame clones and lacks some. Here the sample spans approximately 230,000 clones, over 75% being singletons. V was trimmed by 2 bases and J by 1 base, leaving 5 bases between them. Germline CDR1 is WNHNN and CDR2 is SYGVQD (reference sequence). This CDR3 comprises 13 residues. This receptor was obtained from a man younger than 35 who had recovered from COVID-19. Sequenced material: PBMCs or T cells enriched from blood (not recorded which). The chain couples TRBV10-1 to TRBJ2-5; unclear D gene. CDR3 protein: CASSEPSQETQYF. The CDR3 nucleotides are TGCGCCAGCAGTGAGCCCAGCCAAGAGACCCAGTACTTC.